This entry lists 11 T cell receptor beta chains sequenced from one sample in a study of T cell repertoires in cytomegalovirus infection. TCRdb independently ran MiXCR on the reads; one entry per CDR3 protein. This table holds around 81,000 distinct CDR3 sequences, about 37% found once. Which antigens these TCRs recognize remains unknown. This material consisted of CD8+ T cells from cultured PBMCs, taken from culture after CMV antigen stimulation. The source of these receptors is a human donor in good health (CMV status not recorded). Some clones in this sample may be carry-over from other donors' samples.

A few counts support this clonotype. The rearrangement links TRBV27 to TRBJ2-7; D remains ambiguous. V shed 2 bases and J shed 3 bases, with 23 bases lying between them. The CDR3 has 18 amino acids. CDR1 MNHEY and CDR2 SMNVEV come from the germline V gene (reference sequence). The CDR3 protein is CASSLSGFGSKNGYEQYF. CDR3 in DNA: TGTGCCAGCAGTTTAAGTGGATTTGGCAGTAAAAACGGCTACGAGCAGTACTTC.

This clonotype was seen only a few times. CDR3 nucleotides: TGCGCCAGCAGCCAAGATCACGGACCCCGGGAGACCCAGTACTTC. This gives the protein CASSQDHGPRETQYF. The rearrangement uses TRBV4-3 and TRBJ2-5; D remains ambiguous. The CDR3 extends over 15 amino acids. Trimming left V 0 bases short and J 5 bases short, with 13 bases between. Germline V CDR1 and CDR2: LGHNA, YSLEER.

This chain connects TRBV6-6 to TRBJ1-2, with 7 bases aligning to TRBD1. Losses at the gene ends were 6 bases for V and 3 bases for J; bases not matched to a gene: 10. The germline CDR1 and CDR2 sequences are MNHNY and SVGAGI (reference sequence). This CDR3 comprises 15 residues. CDR3 in DNA: TGTGCCAGCAGGGAGACAGGGCTTGACTACTATGGCTACACCTTC. It yields the protein CASRETGLDYYGYTF.

This clonotype was observed a few times. V usage is TRBV7-9 and J usage is TRBJ2-5, with D unresolved. CDR3 length equals 15 residues. The V end was cut by 3 bases, the J end by 5 bases, with 16 bases between. Germline V CDR1 and CDR2: SEHNR, FQNEAQ (reference sequence). The CDR3: CASSLVRESSETQYF. In DNA form, the CDR3 reads TGTGCCAGCAGCTTGGTCCGAGAGTCGTCGGAGACCCAGTACTTC.

This clonotype has a count of ten or more. The chain links TRBV6-6 to TRBJ2-1; D perhaps matches TRBD2 (6 bases). Trimming removed 2 bases at V and 1 base at J, with 9 bases between. This CDR3 region has 15 residues. Germline CDR1 and CDR2: MNHNY and SVGAGI (reference sequence). The CDR3 is CASSYMAGSYNEQFF. The CDR3 coding sequence is TGTGCCAGCAGTTACATGGCGGGGTCCTACAATGAGCAGTTCTTC.

This chain links TRBV7-8 with TRBJ2-2, with D unclear. Germline V lookup: CDR1 SGHVS, CDR2 FQNEAQ. This CDR3 spans 13 amino acids. V was shortened by 4 bases and J by 1 base, with 4 bases between the two germline ends. The CDR3 sequence is CASSYRNTGELFF. As DNA, the CDR3 is TGTGCCAGCAGCTATAGGAACACCGGGGAGCTGTTTTTT.

This clonotype was observed a handful of times. This chain links TRBV19 with TRBJ2-7; TRBD1 matches 7 bases. Per germline, CDR1 LNHDA and CDR2 SQIVND (reference sequence). The CDR3 has 13 amino acids. V lost 5 bases to trimming and J lost 0 bases; unmatched junction nucleotides: 1. CDR3 region: CASSRDSSYEQYF. The CDR3 DNA is TGTGCCAGTAGTCGGGACAGCTCCTACGAGCAGTACTTC.

The chain couples TRBV5-4 to TRBJ1-4, with 9 bases aligning to TRBD1. Trimming took 2 bases from V and 8 from J; bases not matched to a gene: 1. The CDR3 extends over 13 amino acids. Germline V lookup: CDR1 SGHNT, CDR2 YYREEE (reference sequence). The CDR3 loop is CASSLGTGEKLFF. The CDR3 DNA reads TGTGCCAGCAGCTTAGGGACAGGGGAAAAACTGTTTTTT.

The chain combines TRBV12-3 or TRBV12-4 with TRBJ1-2; D may be TRBD1 (6 bases). The CDR3 runs 14 residues. The V and J ends lost 6 bases and 1 base respectively, with 12 bases between them. The CDR3, as DNA: TGTGCCAGCAGCCCGACAGGATTTAACTATGGCTACACCTTC. It translates to CASSPTGFNYGYTF.

This sequence joins TRBV28 and TRBJ1-6; D not certain. Deletions cut 7 bases from V and 7 bases from J, with 14 bases between. CDR3 length: 14 amino acids. The germline V gene has CDR1 MDHEN and CDR2 SYDVKM. The CDR3 here is CASTGIDLNSPLHF. The CDR3 DNA follows: TGTGCCAGCACGGGGATTGATCTGAATTCACCCCTCCACTTT. The full variable domain, its missing parts supplied by reference TRBV28 and TRBJ1-6, is DVKVTQSSRYLVKRTGEKVFLECVQDMDHENMFWYRQDPGLGLRLIYFSYDVKMKEKGDIPEGYSVSREKKERFSLILESASTNQTSMYLCASTGIDLNSPLHFGNGTRLTVT.

Many counts were recorded for this clonotype. The V call is TRBV7-2, the J call TRBJ1-2; 12 nucleotides match TRBD1. This CDR3 contains 15 residues. V lost 3 bases and J lost 5; bases outside the gene matches: 4. CDR1 is SGHTA and CDR2 is FQGNSA in the germline V gene. This CDR3 is CASSLGQGAGYGYTF. Here the CDR3 DNA reads TGTGCCAGCAGCTTGGGACAGGGGGCAGGGTATGGCTACACCTTC.